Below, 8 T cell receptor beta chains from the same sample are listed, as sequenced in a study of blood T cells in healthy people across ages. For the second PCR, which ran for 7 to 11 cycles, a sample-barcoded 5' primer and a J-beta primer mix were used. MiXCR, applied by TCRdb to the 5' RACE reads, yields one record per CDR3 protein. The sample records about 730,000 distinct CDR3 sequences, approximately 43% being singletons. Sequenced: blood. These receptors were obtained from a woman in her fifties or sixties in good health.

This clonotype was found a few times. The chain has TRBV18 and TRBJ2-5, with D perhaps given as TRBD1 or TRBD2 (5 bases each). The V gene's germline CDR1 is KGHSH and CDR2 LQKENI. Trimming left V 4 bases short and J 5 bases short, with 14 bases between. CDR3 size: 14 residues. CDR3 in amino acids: CASSQSRDGETQYF. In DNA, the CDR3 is TGTGCCAGCTCACAGAGCCGGGACGGGGAGACCCAGTACTTC.

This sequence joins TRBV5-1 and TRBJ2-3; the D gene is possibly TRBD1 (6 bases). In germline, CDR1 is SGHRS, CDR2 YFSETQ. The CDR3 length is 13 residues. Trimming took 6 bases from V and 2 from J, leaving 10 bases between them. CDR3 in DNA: TGCGCCAGCATTTACAGGGACACAGATACGCAGTATTTT. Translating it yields CASIYRDTDTQYF. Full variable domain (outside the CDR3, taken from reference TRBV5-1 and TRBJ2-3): KAGVTQTPRYLIKTRGQQVTLSCSPISGHRSVSWYQQTPGQGLQFLFEYFSETQRNKGNFPGRFSGRQFSNSRSEMNVSTLELGDSALYLCASIYRDTDTQYFGPGTRLTVL.

CDR3 protein: CASSDGQGGNEQYF. Written as DNA, the CDR3 is TGCGCCAGCAGCGATGGACAGGGTGGCAACGAGCAGTACTTC. J is TRBJ2-7 and V is TRBV5-1; 8 bases line up with TRBD1. Germline V gives CDR1 SGHRS, CDR2 YFSETQ. The V gene end was trimmed by 4 bases and the J gene end by 5 bases; junction bases not matched to a gene: 8. The CDR3 covers 14 residues. The full variable domain, with the rest looked up from reference TRBV5-1 and TRBJ2-7, is KAGVTQTPRYLIKTRGQQVTLSCSPISGHRSVSWYQQTPGQGLQFLFEYFSETQRNKGNFPGRFSGRQFSNSRSEMNVSTLELGDSALYLCASSDGQGGNEQYFGPGTRLTVT.

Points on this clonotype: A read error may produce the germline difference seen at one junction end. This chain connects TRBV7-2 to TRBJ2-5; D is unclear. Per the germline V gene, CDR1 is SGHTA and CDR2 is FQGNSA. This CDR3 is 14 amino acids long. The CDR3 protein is CASSPSLRQGTQYF. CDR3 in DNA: TGTGCCAGCAGCCCTTCCCTGCGTCAAGGGACCCAGTACTTC.

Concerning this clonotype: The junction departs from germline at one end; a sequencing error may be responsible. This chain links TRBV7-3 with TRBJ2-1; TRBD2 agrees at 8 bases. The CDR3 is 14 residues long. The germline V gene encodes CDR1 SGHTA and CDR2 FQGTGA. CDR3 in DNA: TGTGCCTGCAGCCCCCGACTAGCGTCGGATGAGCAGTTCTTC. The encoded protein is CACSPRLASDEQFF.

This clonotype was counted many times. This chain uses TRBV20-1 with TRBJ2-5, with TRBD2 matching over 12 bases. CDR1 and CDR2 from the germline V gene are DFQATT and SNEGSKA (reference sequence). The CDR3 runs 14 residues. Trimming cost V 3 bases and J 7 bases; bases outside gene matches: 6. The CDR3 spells CSARTSGGTGTQYF. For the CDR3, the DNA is TGCAGTGCTAGGACTAGCGGGGGAACGGGGACCCAGTACTTC.

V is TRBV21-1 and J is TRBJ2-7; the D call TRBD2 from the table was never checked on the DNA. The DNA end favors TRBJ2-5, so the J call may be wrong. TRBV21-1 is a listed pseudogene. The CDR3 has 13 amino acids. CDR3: CASSRVRGVTQYF. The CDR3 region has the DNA TGTGCCAGCAGCAGAGTTCGGGGAGTGACCCAGTACTTC.

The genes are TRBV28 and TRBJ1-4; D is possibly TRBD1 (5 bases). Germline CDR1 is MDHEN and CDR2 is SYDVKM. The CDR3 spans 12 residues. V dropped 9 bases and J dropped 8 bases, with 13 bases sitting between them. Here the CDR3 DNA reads TGTGCCAGTCTCCGTGGGGACGAAAAACTGTTTTTT. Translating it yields CASLRGDEKLFF. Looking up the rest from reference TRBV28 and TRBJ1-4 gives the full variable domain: DVKVTQSSRYLVKRTGEKVFLECVQDMDHENMFWYRQDPGLGLRLIYFSYDVKMKEKGDIPEGYSVSREKKERFSLILESASTNQTSMYLCASLRGDEKLFFGSGTQLSVL.